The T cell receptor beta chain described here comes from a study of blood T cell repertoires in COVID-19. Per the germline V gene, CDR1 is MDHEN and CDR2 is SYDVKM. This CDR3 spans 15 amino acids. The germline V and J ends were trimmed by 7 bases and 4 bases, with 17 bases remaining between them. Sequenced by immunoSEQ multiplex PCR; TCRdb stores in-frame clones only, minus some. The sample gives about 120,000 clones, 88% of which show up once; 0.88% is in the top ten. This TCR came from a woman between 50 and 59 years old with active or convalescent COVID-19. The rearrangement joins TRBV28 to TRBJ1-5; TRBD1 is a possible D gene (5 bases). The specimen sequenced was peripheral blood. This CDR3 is CASIAEGALNQPQHF. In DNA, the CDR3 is TGTGCCAGCATTGCGGAAGGGGCCTTAAATCAGCCCCAGCATTTT. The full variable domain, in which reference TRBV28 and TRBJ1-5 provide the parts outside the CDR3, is DVKVTQSSRYLVKRTGEKVFLECVQDMDHENMFWYRQDPGLGLRLIYFSYDVKMKEKGDIPEGYSVSREKKERFSLILESASTNQTSMYLCASIAEGALNQPQHFGDGTRLSIL.